Each of the 4 T cell receptor beta chains below was sequenced from the same sample in a study of T cell therapy after organ transplantation (dated by TCRdb to about 2019). The meaning of the sample's time point label: before start of T cell therapy. Library construction relied on the immunoSEQ multiplex PCR assay. TCRdb carries this immuneACCESS record with in-frame sequences only. Its versions omit some clonotypes, under half of them owing to an unresolved V gene in the studies checked, with the rest unexplained. The sample yields approximately 52,000 clones; 85% to 95% were counted once. Of the sample, approximately 3.4% is held by the ten largest clones. Their cognate antigens are unknown. Source: CD8+ T cells from blood, taken before autologous CMV-specific T cell therapy. The receptors derive from a human patient who had received a solid organ transplant and had CMV disease.

The chain employs TRBV18 and TRBJ1-1, with 8 bases aligning to TRBD1. Germline trimming cut 9 bases from V and 5 bases from J; bases unmatched to any gene: 17. CDR3 length: 16 amino acids. Germline CDR1 KGHSH, CDR2 LQKENI. CDR3 sequence: CASTRDRLEVYTEAFF. The CDR3 DNA reads as TGTGCCAGTACCCGGGACAGGTTAGAGGTATATACTGAAGCTTTCTTT.

The chain couples TRBV30 to TRBJ2-7; TRBD2 might be the D (5 bases). V was trimmed by 1 base and J by 6 bases, leaving 13 bases between them. This CDR3 comprises 13 residues. Germline CDR1 and CDR2: GTSNPN and SVGIG (reference sequence). CDR3 sequence (DNA): TGTGCCTGGAGTGCGCAGGAAGGAGGCGAGCAGTACTTC. Protein: CAWSAQEGGEQYF.

V is TRBV11-3 and J is TRBJ1-1, with D unclear. Between the trimmed V and J ends, which lost 3 bases and 3 bases, there was a span of 11 bases. Germline V gives CDR1 SGHNT, CDR2 YENEEA. This CDR3 comprises 14 residues. CDR3 in DNA: TGTGCCAGCAGCTTGTCTCCGACGGACACTGAAGCTTTCTTT. Its protein is CASSLSPTDTEAFF.

V and J are TRBV5-6 and TRBJ2-1; tentative D call: TRBD1 (5 bases). The CDR3 has 14 residues. Germline V gene sequence: CDR1 SGHDT, CDR2 YYEEEE. The V and J ends lost 2 bases and 5 bases respectively, with 11 bases between them. The CDR3 loop reads CASSFDRNHNEQFF. CDR3 coding DNA: TGTGCCAGCAGCTTTGACAGAAACCACAATGAGCAGTTCTTC. Combining the CDR3 with reference TRBV5-6 and TRBJ2-1 gives the whole variable domain DAGVTQSPTHLIKTRGQQVTLRCSPKSGHDTVSWYQQALGQGPQFIFQYYEEEERQRGNFPDRFSGHQFPNYSSELNVNALLLGDSALYLCASSFDRNHNEQFFGPGTRLTVL.